A selection of T cell receptor beta chains follows, all from one sample in a study of T-cell reconstitution after alpha-beta-depleted transplantation in children. TCRdb recomputed calls from the PCR reads with MiXCR, one row per CDR3 protein. The sample has roughly 190,000 distinct CDR3 sequences, roughly 15% seen once. Sequenced material: PBMCs from the stem cell graft donor, taken from the stem cell graft. These receptors were collected from a human donor who donated a stem cell graft to a child with acute lymphoblastic leukemia. Both conserved end residues are part of each CDR3. A D gene is named only where the DNA matches it firmly. Clone size is not always given. Where it is, it says once, few, many or a class for expanded clones.

TRBD1,TRBJ1-2,13,many,TRBV20-1,CSARDRGRLGYTF,TGCAGTGCTCGGGACAGGGGCCGGTTAGGCTACACCTTC
TRBD1,TRBJ1-5,16,many,TRBV24-1,CATSVVDRANHQPQHF,TGTGCCACCAGTGTTGTGGACAGGGCCAACCATCAGCCCCAGCATTTT
TRBD2,TRBJ2-1,14,many,TRBV20-1,CSAASGLSYNEQFF,TGCAGTGCAGCTAGCGGCCTCTCCTACAATGAGCAGTTCTTC
TRBD1,TRBJ2-7,14,many,TRBV10-3,CAISGGGQGYEQYF,TGTGCCATCAGTGGGGGAGGACAGGGCTACGAGCAGTACTTC
TRBD2,TRBJ2-3,15,many,TRBV29-1,CSVAQASGSTNTQYF,TGCAGCGTTGCGCAGGCTAGCGGGAGTACGAATACGCAGTATTTT
-,TRBJ2-1,15,-,TRBV29-1,CSAPPGPSSYNEQFF,TGCAGCGCCCCCCCCGGGCCGAGCTCCTACAATGAGCAGTTCTTC
TRBD2,TRBJ2-7,13,-,TRBV6-1,CASSVSGSWEQYF,TGTGCCAGCAGTGTCAGCGGGAGTTGGGAGCAGTACTTC
TRBD2,TRBJ2-1,15,many,TRBV20-1,CSARDTSGSVNEQFF,TGCAGTGCTAGAGATACTAGCGGGAGTGTAAATGAGCAGTTCTTC
-,TRBJ1-1,14,many,TRBV7-2,CASSLGHSSTEAFF,TGTGCCAGCAGCTTAGGGCACAGTTCTACTGAAGCTTTCTTT
-,TRBJ1-1,13,few,TRBV29-1,CSVRDFSDTEAFF,TGCAGCGTAAGGGATTTCTCGGACACTGAAGCTTTCTTT
-,TRBJ2-7,14,few,TRBV7-8,CASSLSSGGYEQYF,TGTGCCAGCAGCTTATCGTCAGGTGGCTACGAGCAGTACTTC
-,TRBJ1-1,14,-,TRBV5-1,CASGTHGPPAEAFF,TGCGCCAGCGGAACACACGGGCCCCCGGCTGAAGCTTTCTTT